The entry that follows covers one T cell receptor beta chain sequence. Assay used: immunoSEQ multiplex PCR; TCRdb lists only in-frame clones, some missing. The table has 31,000 or so clones, around 85% seen once; the top ten hold approximately 18%. This CDR3 is 15 amino acids long. V lost 5 bases, J lost 0 bases, and 13 bases lay in between. Germline V lookup: CDR1 SGHVS, CDR2 FNYEAQ. This record belongs to a study of PD-1 blockade in classical Hodgkin lymphoma. Time point: cycle 4 day 1 (C4D1), after more than five weeks of nivolumab. Every single patient, without exception, relapsed after autologous stem cell transplantation, and brentuximab vedotin exposure varied.

J is TRBJ1-1 and V is TRBV7-6, with unresolved D. This TCR came from a human donor with classical Hodgkin lymphoma. Sequenced material: peripheral blood mononuclear cells (PBMCs), taken before the fourth cycle of nivolumab. CDR3 coding DNA: TGTGCCAGCAGCCCCGGACGGAAGATGAACACTGAAGCTTTCTTT. Its protein is CASSPGRKMNTEAFF. The complete variable domain, with remaining parts taken from reference TRBV7-6 and TRBJ1-1, reads GAGVSQSPRYKVTKRGQDVALRCDPISGHVSLYWYRQALGQGPEFLTYFNYEAQQDKSGLPNDRFSAERPEGSISTLTIQRTEQRDSAMYRCASSPGRKMNTEAFFGQGTRLTVV.